These 16 T cell receptor beta chains were all obtained from the same sample, sequenced in a study of blood T cell repertoires in COVID-19. The method was immunoSEQ multiplex PCR; TCRdb's version includes in-frame clones alone and lacks a portion of them. Counted here are 200,000 to 250,000 clones, approximately 88% occurring once; the ten biggest clones make up roughly 6%. Sequenced: peripheral blood. The receptors shown here come from a woman between 25 and 40 years old with COVID-19, enrolled during active disease.

This clone was seen just once. This chain connects TRBV27 to TRBJ1-6; D ambiguous. V was trimmed by 4 bases and J by 8 bases, leaving 12 bases between them. Germline values: CDR1 MNHEY, CDR2 SMNVEV (reference sequence). The CDR3 runs 14 residues. The chain's CDR3 is CASSWSGSYSPLHF. CDR3 nucleotide sequence: TGTGCCAGCAGTTGGTCAGGAAGCTATTCACCCCTCCACTTT.

This clone was counted once. The CDR3 here is CASKGRDRGVGDYGYTF. CDR3 nucleotides: TGTGCCAGCAAGGGGAGAGACAGGGGAGTCGGGGACTATGGCTACACCTTC. The chain is built from TRBV2 and TRBJ1-2; 8 nucleotides align to TRBD1. With 7 bases clipped from V and 3 bases from J, the junction kept 16 bases outside the gene matches. Germline lookup yields CDR1 SNHLY and CDR2 FYNNEI. This CDR3 comprises 17 residues.

This chain links TRBV7-9 with TRBJ2-6, with TRBD1 as a possible D gene (5 bases). V lost 4 bases, J lost 0 bases, and 16 bases lay in between. Per germline, CDR1 SEHNR and CDR2 FQNEAQ (reference sequence). CDR3 length equals 18 residues. The CDR3 DNA is TGTGCCAGCAGCTCCCAAGCAGGGTCCCTCTCTGGGGCCAACGTCCTGACTTTC. Translation: CASSSQAGSLSGANVLTF.

V and J are TRBV6-2 or TRBV6-3 and TRBJ2-1; 7 bases fit TRBD2. V lost 2 bases to trimming and J lost 6 bases; unmatched junction nucleotides: 7. The germline gives CDR1 MNHEY, CDR2 SVGEGT. The CDR3 runs to 15 residues. CDR3 in DNA: TGTGCCAGCAGTTACACTAGCGACTCAACCAATGAGCAGTTCTTC. Residues: CASSYTSDSTNEQFF.

The V gene is TRBV6-6, the J gene TRBJ2-1; D possibly corresponds to TRBD2 (6 bases). This CDR3 region has 16 residues. Germline V gene lookup returns CDR1 MNHNY and CDR2 SVGAGI (reference sequence). Trimming removed 5 bases at V and 7 bases at J, with 21 bases between. In nucleotides, the CDR3 is TGTGCCAGCAGTCCCCAGGAGGGATACGTAAAAAATGAGCAGTTCTTC. The encoded protein is CASSPQEGYVKNEQFF.

The chain couples TRBV3-1 (or the pseudogene TRBV3-2) to TRBJ2-7; 10 bases align to TRBD1. This CDR3 contains 14 residues. Trimming took 5 bases from V and 7 from J; bases not matched to a gene: 8. CDR1 is LGHDT and CDR2 is YNNKEL in the germline V gene (reference sequence). CDR3 sequence (DNA): TGTGCCAGCAGCGCTTCGGACAGGGGGAGGGAGCAGTACTTC. Translated, it gives CASSASDRGREQYF.

The rearrangement uses TRBV6-1 and TRBJ2-1; 7 bases are a match to TRBD1. Trimming took 3 bases from V and 1 from J; bases not matched to a gene: 6. CDR1 MNHNS and CDR2 SASEGT come from the germline V gene. The CDR3 totals 16 residues. CDR3 region: CASSDYGTVSYNEQFF. The CDR3 DNA sequence: TGTGCCAGCAGTGATTACGGGACAGTATCCTACAATGAGCAGTTCTTC.

The V call is TRBV5-1, the J call TRBJ1-1, with TRBD1 identical over 8 bases. V lost 3 bases, J lost 4 bases, and 8 bases stayed unmatched. This CDR3 spans 15 amino acids. Germline V lookup: CDR1 SGHRS, CDR2 YFSETQ. CDR3 DNA: TGCGCCAGCAGCTCCAGACAGGGGTCGGGCACTGAAGCTTTCTTT. This translates into CASSSRQGSGTEAFF.

The chain couples TRBV6-5 to TRBJ2-1; no definite D call. V lost 2 bases and J lost 0, with 5 bases in between. The CDR3 extends over 14 amino acids. Germline assignment: CDR1 MNHEY and CDR2 SVGAGI. The CDR3 nucleotides are TGTGCCAGCAGTTACGACACCTCCTACAATGAGCAGTTCTTC. It codes for CASSYDTSYNEQFF.

This chain connects TRBV5-1 to TRBJ2-1, with TRBD2 matching 13 bases. The CDR3 runs to 17 residues. V trimming: 4 bases; J trimming: 6 bases; junction bases outside the gene matches: 10. Germline CDR1 is SGHRS and CDR2 is YFSETQ. The CDR3 loop reads CASSHEAGLAGPNEQFF. CDR3 DNA: TGCGCCAGCAGCCATGAGGCGGGACTAGCGGGACCCAATGAGCAGTTCTTC.

The rearrangement links TRBV6-1 to TRBJ2-1; TRBD1 might be the D (5 bases). The V gene lost 2 bases and the J gene lost 6 bases, with 17 bases spanning the gap. Per germline, CDR1 MNHNS and CDR2 SASEGT. The CDR3 spans 16 residues. This CDR3 reads CASSELGPGLPNEQFF. As DNA, the CDR3 is TGTGCCAGCAGTGAATTAGGACCAGGGCTCCCCAATGAGCAGTTCTTC.

The chain employs TRBV4-1 and TRBJ1-1; no clear D gene. Germline CDR1 is MGHRA and CDR2 is YSYEKL. The CDR3 totals 16 residues. The V gene lost 0 bases and the J gene lost 1 base, with 12 bases spanning the gap. The CDR3, as DNA: TGCGCCAGCAGCCAAGATCGAGGCCAGACGAACACTGAAGCTTTCTTT. Translated, it gives CASSQDRGQTNTEAFF.

The CDR3 loop is CASKGGVSTDTQYF. CDR3 DNA sequence: TGTGCCAGCAAGGGCGGGGTTAGCACAGATACGCAGTATTTT. The J gene is TRBJ2-3, the V gene TRBV6-5, with D perhaps matching TRBD2 (6 bases). V was clipped by 7 bases and J by 0 bases, with 11 bases between them. The germline gives CDR1 MNHEY, CDR2 SVGAGI. The CDR3 contains 14 residues.

The chain couples TRBV4-1 to TRBJ1-4; D possibly corresponds to TRBD1 (5 bases). This CDR3 comprises 15 residues. Trimming shortened V by 6 bases and J by 0 bases, and 11 bases separated the two germline ends. CDR1 is MGHRA, CDR2 YSYEKL, per germline. As DNA, the CDR3 is TGCGCCAGCAGACGAACAGGTTCAACTAATGAAAAACTGTTTTTT. As protein: CASRRTGSTNEKLFF.

This clone appeared a few times. The V and J genes are TRBV27 and TRBJ2-2, with a tentative D call TRBD2 (5 bases). CDR1 and CDR2 from the germline V gene are MNHEY and SMNVEV (reference sequence). The V end lost 1 base, the J end lost 5 bases, and 11 bases lay between the germline ends. The CDR3 is 15 amino acids. The CDR3: CASSLLGVRTGELFF. CDR3 nucleotides: TGTGCCAGCAGTTTATTGGGAGTCCGGACCGGGGAGCTGTTTTTT.

The CDR3 sequence: CASSSPRTSGSYEQYV. The CDR3 nucleotides read TGTGCCAGCAGTTCCCCCCGGACTAGCGGCTCCTACGAGCAGTACGTC. This chain connects TRBV6-2 or TRBV6-3 to TRBJ2-7, with 10 bases matching TRBD2. The CDR3 is 16 amino acids. V gave up 4 bases and J gave up 0 bases; unmatched junction bases: 6. CDR1 and CDR2 (germline): MNHEY, SVGEGT.